Below are 4 T cell receptor beta chains sequenced from a single sample in a study of blood T cell repertoires in COVID-19. Data came from immunoSEQ multiplex PCR; TCRdb stores just in-frame clones and leaves some out. The data show around 250,000 clones, with about 91% seen just once and 1.2% held by the top ten. Source material: PBMCs or T cells enriched from blood (not recorded which). Receptors originate from a woman between 40 and 50 years old with acute COVID-19.

J is TRBJ1-3 and V is TRBV6-5; D is unclear. Trimming pared 5 bases from V and 5 bases from J, leaving 10 bases between. The CDR3 is made up of 13 amino acids. Per germline, CDR1 MNHEY and CDR2 SVGAGI. CDR3 sequence: CASSHHERNTIYF. The CDR3 DNA reads as TGTGCCAGCAGTCACCACGAGAGAAACACCATATATTTT.

The V and J genes are TRBV15 and TRBJ1-5; D not certain. The V gene lost 1 base and the J gene lost 2 bases, with 9 bases spanning the gap. The germline V gene has CDR1 LNHNV and CDR2 YYDKDF (reference sequence). This CDR3 spans 15 amino acids. The CDR3 is CATSRVRAGNQPQHF. DNA for the CDR3: TGTGCCACCAGCAGAGTCCGAGCCGGCAATCAGCCCCAGCATTTT.

This clone was detected many times. The chain uses TRBV7-9 and TRBJ2-1; TRBD2 agrees at 15 bases. Per the germline V gene, CDR1 is SEHNR and CDR2 is FQNEAQ (reference sequence). The CDR3 spans 15 residues. V lost 8 bases, J lost 10 bases, and 9 bases stayed unmatched. CDR3 amino acids: CASGGLAGGAREQFF. DNA of the CDR3: TGTGCCAGCGGGGGACTAGCGGGAGGTGCTAGGGAGCAGTTCTTC.

The chain recombines TRBV24-1 with TRBJ1-3, with D maybe TRBD1 (5 bases). CDR3 length equals 16 residues. V shed 3 bases and J shed 2 bases, with 13 bases lying between them. Germline V lookup: CDR1 KGHDR, CDR2 SFDVKD. The CDR3: CATSDGQGKAGNTIYF. The CDR3 bases are TGTGCCACCAGTGATGGTCAGGGTAAGGCTGGAAACACCATATATTTT.